This TCR beta chain is from a study of blood T cell repertoires in COVID-19 (dated by TCRdb to about 2020). About the study as a whole: Samples from collaborators originated in the United States, Italy and Spain and spanned both the acute and convalescent phases of COVID-19. The material from the prospective study consisted of cDNA or gDNA derived from T cells, B-cell-depleted T cells, or PBMCs. The dataset comprised deeply sampled blood TCRbeta repertoires from subjects exposed to, actively infected with, or recovered from COVID-19. The repertoires were released in a freely available public database meant as a resource for research on the immune response to SARS-CoV-2. The samples were drawn from two sources: the first 160 participants of the ongoing ImmuneRACE study, and about 1,300 subjects contributed by 6 global collaborators. A de-identified subject ID, COVID-19 status, age in years and sex were almost always included in the sample metadata. Where available, HLA class I and class II types were obtained from metadata supplied by the sample provider rather than from assay-based typing.

TCRbeta CDR3 regions were amplified from genomic DNA by means of the immunoSEQ Assay, a bias-controlled multiplex PCR. As for how the authors treated the data: Nucleated cell counts per sample were estimated from amplification of reference gene primers within the assay. To quantify the absolute abundance of each unique TCRbeta CDR3 rearrangement, sequence reads were collapsed and filtered. For each sample, productive Simpson clonality was calculated by taking the square root of Simpson's diversity index across productive rearrangements. In TCRdb, the immuneACCESS table is reduced to in-frame sequences with V and J assigned. These tables do not hold every clone; where another copy was compared, an unresolved V gene accounts for under half, and the others remain unexplained. V and J calls and clone size are copied from that table; D and trimming were computed from the DNA. The sample contains just over 300,000 clones, 90% of them found a single time. Approximately 4.5% of the sample is held by the ten biggest clonotypes.

Participants in the prospective study were aged roughly 18 to 100 years, lived in about two dozen United States geographic areas, and enrolled through a virtual design. In the prospective study, cohorts were assigned on the basis of participant-reported clinical history obtained from a screening survey and a study questionnaire. In the prospective study, whole blood, serum and a nasopharyngeal or oropharyngeal swab were collected from each participant by mobile phlebotomists. Prospective study participants could optionally give additional blood draws and questionnaires over an approximately two-month period. Prospective study blood samples were shipped either frozen or at room temperature before DNA extraction. The trim is 10 bases for V and 7 bases for J, with a gap of 17 bases between the germline ends. Reading the germline V gene gives CDR1 KGHDR and CDR2 SFDVKD. The CDR3 goes from the cysteine to the phenylalanine over 13 residues. Of all the DNA, just the CDR3 is kept, 39 bases in frame from base 1.

Points the paper makes about the study in general: The quantity of clinical and demographic metadata differed by source and by participant and was supplied without curation.

As to this clone: Which antigen it targets is not known. The record has no base qualities; no much larger clone is one base away.

The clonotype originates from a woman aged 18-29 years with acute COVID-19. The sample comprised PBMCs or T cells enriched from blood (not recorded which). In this chain, TRBV24-1 is recombined with TRBJ2-3; too little of a D gene remains to name it. The sequenced DNA is TGTGCCACTCTACAGACGACGATGAATACGCAGTATTTT. It is translated as CATLQTTMNTQYF.